One and the same sample provided the 7 T cell receptor beta chains below, sequenced in a study of tumor-infiltrating lymphocytes in primary liver carcinoma. Unsorted whole blood yielded blood RNA, and germline DNA was extracted as well. From 450 to 600 ng total RNA, TCR beta cDNA was generated with a primer in the constant region. Employing slightly modified ARM-PCR, three nested multiplex PCR rounds were run, and these gave rise to the TCR beta libraries. Researchers ran the first two PCR rounds for roughly 10 cycles each with TRBV1-TRBV30 forward primers and a C-beta reverse primer. A single record per CDR3 protein comes from TCRdb applying MiXCR to the multiplex PCR reads. The repertoire consists of 310,000 or so distinct CDR3 sequences, with approximately 64% occurring once and the leading ten covering roughly 6.5%. Sequenced: peripheral blood. The receptors here all came from a man aged 35 to 55 with primary liver carcinoma and hepatitis B virus infection.

The chain links TRBV11-2 to TRBJ2-1; D uncertain. Trimming stripped 0 bases from V and 12 bases from J, with 9 bases between. The germline V gene has CDR1 SGHAT and CDR2 FQNNGV. The CDR3 has 12 residues. The DNA for the CDR3 is TGTGCCAGCAGCTTAGATCTGAGTGGGCAGTTCTTC. This translates into CASSLDLSGQFF.

In the case of this clonotype: Given a much more abundant clone one base away, this may be a read error. This chain uses TRBV5-4 with TRBJ1-2; tentatively, D is TRBD1 (5 bases). Germline loops: CDR1 SGHNT, CDR2 YYREEE (reference sequence). The length of the CDR3 is 15 residues. CDR3 bases: TGTGCCGGCAGCTTGGGTGTACAGGCGAACTATGGCTACACCTTC. The encoded protein is CAGSLGVQANYGYTF.

A remark on this clonotype: Given a much more abundant clone one base away, this may be a read error. CDR3: CASSQDSGFGQLQHF. The CDR3 nucleotides are TGCGCCAGCAGCCAAGATTCAGGGTTCGGTCAGCTCCAGCATTTT. The V call is TRBV4-1, the J call TRBJ1-5, with a weak D call TRBD1 (5 bases). The germline V gene has CDR1 MGHRA and CDR2 YSYEKL. This CDR3 comprises 15 residues.

This rearrangement joins TRBV6-2 or TRBV6-3 to TRBJ2-4, with D possibly TRBD1 on 6 matching bases. In germline, CDR1 is MNHEY, CDR2 SVGEGT. This CDR3 is built from 16 residues. V shed 9 bases and J shed 7 bases, with 25 bases lying between them. For the CDR3, the DNA is TGTGCCAGGAGTGCCCCCGGAAAACAGGGAATGAACATTCAGTACTTC. It is translated as CARSAPGKQGMNIQYF.

About this clonotype: This sequence may be a read error, since a much larger clone differs from it by one base. This chain joins TRBV12-3 or TRBV12-4 and TRBJ2-5, with unresolved D. The CDR3 length is 11 residues. CDR3 bases: TGTGCCAGCAGTTTGGCAGAGATCCAGTACTTC. Its translation is CASSLAEIQYF.

Points on this clonotype: One base away lies a much larger clone, so this may be a sequencing read error. DNA of the CDR3: TGTGCCATCAGTGAGCGGCGCCTAGTGGGGGAGTACGAGCAGTACTTC. Encoded protein: CAISERRLVGEYEQYF. The chain carries TRBV10-3 and TRBJ2-7, with D possibly called TRBD1 or TRBD2 (5 bases each). CDR1 is ENHRY and CDR2 is SYGVKD in the germline V gene. V lost 2 bases to trimming and J lost 4 bases, with 18 bases between them. This CDR3 comprises 16 residues.

The V and J genes are TRBV5-1 and TRBJ2-2; 8 bases fit TRBD2. Per the germline V gene, CDR1 is SGHRS and CDR2 is YFSETQ. The CDR3 extends over 15 amino acids. V gave up 2 bases and J gave up 1 base; unmatched junction bases: 1. The CDR3 nucleotides read TGCGCCAGCAGCTTAAGCGGGGGGAACACCGGGGAGCTGTTTTTT. Translating gives CASSLSGGNTGELFF.